At least ten counts were recorded for the clone carrying this T cell receptor (beta chain). The antigen is unknown. The sample belongs to a study of prognosis after radiotherapy for stage I lung cancer. Study-level information: The patients, all with stage I non-small cell lung cancer, were enrolled between April 2018 and early 2019. The patients comprised about 12 men and a handful of women, spanning ages roughly 50 to 90 and having a median of about 70 years.

The genomic DNA TCR beta CDR3 region underwent two rounds of multiplex PCR. Primers (each specific to one TRBV or TRBJ gene) were used in first-round PCR. Primers of the universal type were employed in the second round of PCR. TCRdb re-called the multiplex PCR reads through MiXCR, storing one row per CDR3 protein. The sample carries approximately 16,000 distinct CDR3 sequences, less than 40% recorded once. The germline CDR1 and CDR2 sequences are LGHNA and YNFKEQ. Trimming took off 0 bases at V and 0 bases at J, with 6 bases between the two ends. The CDR3 has 15 amino acids. Overall study results and limits: Post-therapy Shannon entropy was lower in patients developing distant metastases following stereotactic body radiation therapy.

This sequence was found in a donor at least 50 years old with non-small cell lung cancer. The starting material was PBMCs, obtained before or after stereotactic body radiation therapy (not recorded which). The chain links TRBV4-2 to TRBJ1-3, with unresolved D. The CDR3 DNA sequence: TGTGCCAGCAGCCAAGATACAGCCTCTGGAAACACCATATATTTT. It encodes CASSQDTASGNTIYF.